The entry below describes one T cell receptor beta chain. This sample is drawn from a study of blood T cell repertoires in COVID-19. Clones were read by immunoSEQ multiplex PCR, and TCRdb kept only the in-frame ones, dropping some. The repertoire holds 200,000 to 250,000 clones, with around 84% as singletons. The CDR3 is 16 residues long. In germline, CDR1 is SGHVS, CDR2 FQNEAQ. The V segment lost 5 bases and the J segment 0 bases; nucleotides outside the gene matches: 7. Sequencing input: peripheral blood. The chain employs TRBV7-8 and TRBJ1-5; 7 bases fit TRBD1. The source is a middle-aged woman who had recovered from COVID-19. The CDR3 region is CASSGRTGGSNQPQHF. CDR3 DNA sequence: TGTGCCAGCAGCGGCAGGACAGGAGGTAGCAATCAGCCCCAGCATTTT.